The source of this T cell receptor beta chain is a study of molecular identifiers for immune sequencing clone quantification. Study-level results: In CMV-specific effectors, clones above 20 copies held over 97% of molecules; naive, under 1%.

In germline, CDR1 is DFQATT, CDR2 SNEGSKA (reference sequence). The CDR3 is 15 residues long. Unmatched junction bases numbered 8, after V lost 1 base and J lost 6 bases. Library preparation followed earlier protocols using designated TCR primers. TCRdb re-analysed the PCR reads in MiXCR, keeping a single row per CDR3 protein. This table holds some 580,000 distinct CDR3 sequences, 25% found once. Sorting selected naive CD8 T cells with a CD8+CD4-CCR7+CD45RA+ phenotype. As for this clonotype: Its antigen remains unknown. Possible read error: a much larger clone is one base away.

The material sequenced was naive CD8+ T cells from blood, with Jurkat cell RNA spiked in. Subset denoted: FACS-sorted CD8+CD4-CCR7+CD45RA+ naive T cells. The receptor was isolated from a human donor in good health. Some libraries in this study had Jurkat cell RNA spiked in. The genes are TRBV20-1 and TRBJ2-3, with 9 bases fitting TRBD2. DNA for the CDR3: TGCAGTGCTAGAGTAATGGGACTAGCAAGCGATACGCAGTATTTT. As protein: CSARVMGLASDTQYF.